The 27 T cell receptor beta chains below come from one sample, sequenced in a study of OX40 agonist ivuxolimab in advanced cancers. Libraries were built with the immunoSEQ multiplex PCR assay. Not all clones reach the TCRdb copy of this immuneACCESS table, which keeps in-frame sequences only. Checked studies attribute under half of the gap to unresolved V genes and leave the rest unexplained. The table for this sample lists more than 15,000 clones; just under 80% of them were counted only once. The top ten clonotypes cover around a quarter of the sample. The sequenced sample was CD4+ or CD8+ T cells sorted from blood, obtained in a trial of the OX40 agonist ivuxolimab. These receptors were obtained from an adult with an advanced solid tumor such as melanoma, head and neck, liver or kidney cancer.

The V gene is TRBV2, the J gene TRBJ1-5; 8 positions agree with TRBD1. Unmatched junction bases numbered 5, after V lost 5 bases and J lost 5 bases. CDR1 SNHLY and CDR2 FYNNEI come from the germline V gene. The CDR3 is made up of 14 amino acids. CDR3 region: CASSQGAGDQPQHF. CDR3 coding DNA: TGTGCCAGCAGTCAGGGGGCCGGGGATCAGCCCCAGCATTTT.

This clone appeared a single time. This sequence joins TRBV5-4 and TRBJ1-1; no clear D gene. The CDR3 consists of 14 residues. The germline V and J ends were trimmed by 0 bases and 1 base, with 7 bases remaining between them. Germline V CDR1 and CDR2: SGHNT, YYREEE (reference sequence). CDR3 nucleotides: TGTGCCAGCAGCTTGGGTAGGGAGAACACTGAAGCTTTCTTT. Its translation: CASSLGRENTEAFF.

The chain joins TRBV7-9 to TRBJ1-5; D not resolved. This CDR3 has 14 residues. Germline CDR1 SEHNR, CDR2 FQNEAQ (reference sequence). V was clipped by 1 base and J by 3 bases, with 7 bases between them. CDR3 sequence (DNA): TGTGCCAGCAGCTTAGAATTCGACAATCAGCCCCAGCATTTT. Its protein product is CASSLEFDNQPQHF.

This clone was picked up a small number of times. V and J are TRBV5-6 and TRBJ2-7, with 14 nucleotides matching TRBD2. Germline V gene lookup returns CDR1 SGHDT and CDR2 YYEEEE. CDR3 length equals 16 residues. J was trimmed by 1 base and V by 4 bases; bases with no gene match: 4. CDR3: CASSRTSGRLSYEQYF. The CDR3 nucleotides read TGTGCCAGCAGCAGGACTAGCGGGAGGCTATCCTACGAGCAGTACTTC.

This clone appeared once. This chain uses TRBV19 with TRBJ1-3; no firm D call. Trimming removed 3 bases at V and 2 bases at J, with 5 bases between. From germline, CDR1 is LNHDA and CDR2 SQIVND (reference sequence). The CDR3 length is 13 residues. The CDR3 is CASSITAGNTIYF. Here the CDR3 DNA reads TGTGCCAGTAGTATCACAGCTGGAAACACCATATATTTT. The full variable domain, its missing parts supplied by reference TRBV19 and TRBJ1-3, is DGGITQSPKYLFRKEGQNVTLSCEQNLNHDAMYWYRQDPGQGLRLIYYSQIVNDFQKGDIAEGYSVSREKKESFPLTVTSAQKNPTAFYLCASSITAGNTIYFGEGSWLTVV.

V is TRBV5-6 and J is TRBJ2-7; perhaps TRBD2 as D (6 bases). The germline V and J ends were trimmed by 4 bases and 2 bases, with 13 bases remaining between them. The CDR3 length is 14 residues. Germline V gene data show CDR1 as SGHDT and CDR2 as YYEEEE. CDR3 DNA sequence: TGTGCCAGCAGCCCCCTTGGGACTGCCTACGAGCAGTACTTC. Its protein is CASSPLGTAYEQYF.

The chain joins TRBV9 to TRBJ2-7, with D possibly TRBD1 on 6 matching bases. In germline, CDR1 is SGDLS, CDR2 YYNGEE. Trimming took off 5 bases at V and 6 bases at J, with 18 bases between the two ends. The CDR3 has 14 residues. The CDR3 region is CASSAWRQDGEQYF. The CDR3 DNA reads TGTGCCAGCAGTGCTTGGAGACAGGATGGCGAGCAGTACTTC.

CDR3 residues: CATSRDGGDREQYF. The DNA for the CDR3 is TGTGCCACCAGCAGAGATGGGGGGGACCGCGAGCAGTACTTC. The genes are TRBV15 and TRBJ2-7, with 7 bases matching TRBD2. The length of the CDR3 is 14 residues. Germline CDR1 is LNHNV and CDR2 is YYDKDF (reference sequence). J gave up 6 bases and V 0 bases, and 5 bases lay outside the gene matches. Full variable domain (outside the CDR3, taken from reference TRBV15 and TRBJ2-7): DAMVIQNPRYQVTQFGKPVTLSCSQTLNHNVMYWYQQKSSQAPKLLFHYYDKDFNNEADTPDNFQSRRPNTSFCFLDIRSPGLGDTAMYLCATSRDGGDREQYFGPGTRLTVT.

By share of the sample, this clone is medium-sized (0.01 to 0.1%). The CDR3, as DNA: TGTGCCAGCAGCCAAGATGGAAGAGGTCCAGATACGCAGTATTTT. Residues: CASSQDGRGPDTQYF. The rearrangement joins TRBV4-2 to TRBJ2-3, with D unresolved. V dropped 0 bases and J dropped 4 bases, with 11 bases sitting between them. The CDR3 is 15 residues long. Looked up from germline, CDR1 is LGHNA and CDR2 is YNFKEQ.

The rearrangement joins TRBV6-1 to TRBJ2-7; the D gene is possibly TRBD1 (5 bases). The germline V gene encodes CDR1 MNHNS and CDR2 SASEGT. This CDR3 is 14 amino acids long. V was clipped by 3 bases and J by 0 bases, with 9 bases between them. The CDR3 coding sequence is TGTGCCAGCAGTGAGACAGTTAGCTCCTACGAGCAGTACTTC. Its translation: CASSETVSSYEQYF.

The chain uses TRBV7-3 and TRBJ2-1; the match to TRBD2 covers 12 bases. CDR3 length equals 15 residues. The V gene end was trimmed by 4 bases and the J gene end by 5 bases; junction bases not matched to a gene: 3. The germline CDR1 and CDR2 sequences are SGHTA and FQGTGA. The CDR3 protein is CASSSTSGRHNEQFF. For the CDR3, the DNA is TGTGCCAGCAGCTCGACTAGCGGGAGACACAATGAGCAGTTCTTC.

In this sample, this clone is large. This chain joins TRBV7-6 and TRBJ1-5; TRBD1 aligns across 8 bases. From germline, CDR1 is SGHVS and CDR2 FNYEAQ. J gave up 2 bases and V 3 bases, and 9 bases lay outside the gene matches. CDR3 length: 17 amino acids. In nucleotides, the CDR3 is TGTGCCAGCAGCTTCGGAGAGGGACAGGCGGGCAATCAGCCCCAGCATTTT. Protein product: CASSFGEGQAGNQPQHF.

V is TRBV28 and J is TRBJ2-3, with D hard to call. CDR3 length: 15 amino acids. Deletions cut 3 bases from V and 2 bases from J, with 12 bases between. The germline CDR1 and CDR2 sequences are MDHEN and SYDVKM. CDR3 amino acids: CASSFVADLTDTQYF. In nucleotides, the CDR3 is TGTGCCAGCAGTTTCGTGGCAGATCTCACAGATACGCAGTATTTT.

V and J are TRBV7-9 and TRBJ2-1; maybe TRBD1 (5 bases). This CDR3 spans 15 amino acids. Germline CDR1 and CDR2: SEHNR and FQNEAQ (reference sequence). Trimming pared 1 base from V and 8 bases from J, leaving 15 bases between. The CDR3 here is CASSLVQGRSDEQFF. The DNA for the CDR3 is TGTGCCAGCAGCTTAGTTCAGGGTCGGTCCGATGAGCAGTTCTTC.

This clone ranks as medium-sized (0.01 to 0.1%). The gene calls are TRBV5-1 and TRBJ2-1, with D uncertain. V dropped 4 bases and J dropped 1 base, with 9 bases sitting between them. The CDR3 totals 14 residues. Germline assignment: CDR1 SGHRS and CDR2 YFSETQ. The CDR3 loop reads CASSLGRSYNEQFF. In DNA form, the CDR3 reads TGCGCCAGCAGCCTCGGTAGGTCCTACAATGAGCAGTTCTTC.

The chain employs TRBV5-6 and TRBJ2-3, with TRBD2 matching 12 bases. CDR3 length equals 18 residues. V lost 3 bases to trimming and J lost 2 bases; unmatched junction nucleotides: 10. Germline values: CDR1 SGHDT, CDR2 YYEEEE. Written as DNA, the CDR3 is TGTGCCAGCAGCTCCCCAGCGCCTAGCGGGAGGGACACAGATACGCAGTATTTT. Translated, it gives CASSSPAPSGRDTDTQYF.

V usage is TRBV30 and J usage is TRBJ2-7, with 7 bases matching TRBD1. After removal of 3 bases from V and 6 bases from J, the junction contained 8 bases not matched to a gene. CDR3 size: 13 residues. CDR1 is GTSNPN and CDR2 is SVGIG in the germline V gene (reference sequence). Written as DNA, the CDR3 is TGTGCCTGGAGCGGACAGCCAGGGGGCGAGCAGTACTTC. It codes for CAWSGQPGGEQYF.

The chain combines TRBV10-3 with TRBJ1-2; 9 bases fit TRBD1. CDR3 length: 12 amino acids. The V segment lost 4 bases and the J segment 6 bases; nucleotides outside the gene matches: 0. CDR1 is ENHRY, CDR2 SYGVKD, per germline. In DNA, the CDR3 is TGTGCCATCAGTGGGACAGGGGATGGCTACACCTTC. Amino acid sequence: CAISGTGDGYTF.

The chain is built from TRBV7-3 and TRBJ2-5; the D call may be TRBD1 or TRBD2 (5 bases each). CDR3 size: 15 residues. CDR1 and CDR2 from the germline V gene are SGHTA and FQGTGA. Trimming left V 3 bases short and J 5 bases short, with 16 bases between. CDR3 protein: CASSFYGQRGETQYF. DNA of the CDR3: TGTGCCAGCAGCTTCTACGGGCAGAGGGGCGAGACCCAGTACTTC. Using reference TRBV7-3 and TRBJ2-5 for the parts outside the CDR3, the full variable domain is GAGVSQTPSNKVTEKGKYVELRCDPISGHTALYWYRQSLGQGPEFLIYFQGTGAADDSGLPNDRFFAVRPEGSVSTLKIQRTERGDSAVYLCASSFYGQRGETQYFGPGTRLLVL.

This chain links TRBV29-1 with TRBJ1-2, with 8 nucleotides matching TRBD1. The CDR3 totals 15 residues. Trimming took 1 base from V and 0 from J; bases not matched to a gene: 4. Germline V CDR1 and CDR2: SQVTM, ANQGSEA. The CDR3 nucleotides are TGCAGCGTTGAAGTCCGGGACAGGACTAACTATGGCTACACCTTC. Translation gives CSVEVRDRTNYGYTF.

The V and J genes are TRBV5-1 and TRBJ1-2; 8 nucleotides line up with TRBD1. CDR1 and CDR2 from the germline V gene are SGHRS and YFSETQ. Trimming removed 0 bases from V and 4 bases from J; junction bases left unmatched: 11. The CDR3 is 17 residues long. The CDR3 sequence: CASSLETGDASGYGYTF. Written as DNA, the CDR3 is TGCGCCAGCAGCTTGGAGACAGGGGACGCTTCGGGCTATGGCTACACCTTC.

On this clone itself: Lacking the conserved final phenylalanine or tryptophan, this CDR3 likely reflects a read error. No DNA is shown, since the ends of the CDR3 on it are uncertain; the CDR3 is the one TCRdb lists. The V and J genes are TRBV5-8 and TRBJ1-2. Inclusive of both ends, the CDR3 amounts to 9 amino acids. From germline, CDR1 is SGHTS and CDR2 YDEGEE. The CDR3 sequence is CASSPGFSR.

The J gene is TRBJ2-7, the V gene TRBV4-2; D unclear. Trimming pared 0 bases from V and 1 base from J, leaving 4 bases between. The CDR3 loop spans 13 amino acids. Looked up from germline, CDR1 is LGHNA and CDR2 is YNFKEQ. CDR3 bases: TGTGCCAGCAGCCAAGAGCGATCCTACGAGCAGTACTTC. It is translated as CASSQERSYEQYF.

V and J are TRBV4-2 and TRBJ1-1, with D unresolved. The ends were cut back, 0 bases at V and 0 bases at J, with 11 bases in the middle. Germline CDR1 and CDR2: LGHNA and YNFKEQ. This CDR3 has 16 amino acids. CDR3 region: CASSQDPRLMNTEAFF. DNA of the CDR3: TGTGCCAGCAGCCAAGATCCCCGCTTGATGAACACTGAAGCTTTCTTT.

This clone qualifies as medium-sized. The chain is built from TRBV29-1 and TRBJ2-3, with no clear D. Trimming pared 0 bases from V and 2 bases from J, leaving 6 bases between. Per the germline V gene, CDR1 is SQVTM and CDR2 is ANQGSEA. This CDR3 contains 13 residues. The CDR3 DNA reads TGCAGCGTTGAAGACATTTTCACAGATACGCAGTATTTT. Amino acids: CSVEDIFTDTQYF.

The chain recombines TRBV5-5 with TRBJ2-7, with 16 bases that match TRBD2. This CDR3 spans 19 amino acids. Trimming removed 3 bases from V and 3 bases from J; junction bases left unmatched: 12. CDR1 and CDR2 from the germline V gene are SGHKS and YYEKEE (reference sequence). CDR3 in amino acids: CASSWGGLAGGPQVYEQYF. CDR3 coding DNA: TGTGCCAGCAGCTGGGGGGGACTAGCGGGAGGGCCTCAGGTCTACGAGCAGTACTTC.

The chain carries TRBV6-6 and TRBJ2-7; possibly TRBD1 or TRBD2 for D (5 bases each). Per the germline V gene, CDR1 is MNHNY and CDR2 is SVGAGI (reference sequence). Trimming cost V 2 bases and J 1 base, with 12 bases left between them. The CDR3 loop spans 15 amino acids. This chain's CDR3 is CASSYLGTDSYEQYF. As DNA, the CDR3 is TGTGCCAGCAGTTACCTCGGGACGGATTCCTACGAGCAGTACTTC.